This entry features one T cell receptor (beta chain) sequence. Repertoires were generated with immunoSEQ multiplex PCR, while TCRdb's copy carries only in-frame clones and drops some. Of 30,000 to 45,000 clones in the sample, approximately 90% were seen once. Samples were taken at baseline and on day 1 of cycles 4 and 7. This specimen belongs to a study of OX40 agonist ivuxolimab in advanced cancers. The source is an adult with an advanced solid tumor such as melanoma, head and neck, liver or kidney cancer. The sequencing used CD4+ or CD8+ T cells sorted from blood, collected in a trial of the OX40 agonist ivuxolimab.

CDR3 DNA: TGTGCCAGTAGTACCTCCACCTACACTGAAGCTTTCTTT. This codes for CASSTSTYTEAFF. The chain combines TRBV19 with TRBJ1-1; D is ambiguous. This CDR3 spans 13 amino acids. Germline CDR1 is LNHDA and CDR2 is SQIVND (reference sequence). Trimming left V 4 bases short and J 3 bases short, with 9 bases between.